The 22 T cell receptor beta chains presented below share a single source sample, sequenced in a study of T cells in Graves' hyperthyroidism and ophthalmopathy. RNA transcripts were the template for amplifying TCR beta CDR3 regions. First-round RT-PCR targeting the TCR CDR3 was performed with the HTBI primer set. MiXCR, applied by TCRdb to the multiplex PCR reads, yields one record per CDR3 protein. This sample has roughly 840,000 distinct CDR3 sequences, with 38% found just once. Source material: blood. These receptors originate from a young man with Graves' hyperthyroidism.

The V call is TRBV10-3, the J call TRBJ1-1; a weak D match, TRBD1 (5 bases). This CDR3 has 14 residues. The V and J ends lost 2 bases and 4 bases respectively, with 11 bases between them. CDR1 is ENHRY, CDR2 SYGVKD, per germline. The CDR3 nucleotides are TGTGCCATCAGTGAGCAGGGAGGCGGCACTGAAGCTTTCTTT. This encodes CAISEQGGGTEAFF.

This clonotype showed up many times. V is TRBV7-9 and J is TRBJ2-7; D unclear. The CDR3 length is 11 residues. V dropped 3 bases and J dropped 5 bases, with 5 bases sitting between them. From germline, CDR1 is SEHNR and CDR2 FQNEAQ (reference sequence). CDR3 bases: TGTGCCAGCAGCTTTCGACACGAGCAGTACTTC. Its translation is CASSFRHEQYF.

This clonotype has a count of ten or more. V usage is TRBV9 and J usage is TRBJ2-5; TRBD2 matches 8 bases. The CDR3 totals 15 residues. CDR1 is SGDLS and CDR2 is YYNGEE in the germline V gene. V lost 3 bases and J lost 6; bases outside the gene matches: 10. CDR3 sequence: CASSGLAGLGQTQYF. CDR3 DNA sequence: TGTGCCAGCAGCGGATTAGCGGGGTTGGGACAGACCCAGTACTTC.

The V and J genes are TRBV11-3 and TRBJ2-5; D unresolved. The CDR3 spans 15 residues. Germline V gives CDR1 SGHNT, CDR2 YENEEA. V lost 1 base and J 4 bases, leaving 13 bases between the germline ends. CDR3 in DNA: TGTGCCAGCAGCTTAGGCCGCCGGGCTGGAGAGACCCAGTACTTC. Amino acids: CASSLGRRAGETQYF.

The table lists this clonotype with a few counts. The chain uses TRBV20-1 and TRBJ1-1, with 7 positions matching TRBD1. The CDR3 loop spans 17 amino acids. J gave up 6 bases and V 1 base, and 17 bases lay outside the gene matches. From germline, CDR1 is DFQATT and CDR2 SNEGSKA (reference sequence). CDR3 loop: CSARGPTGNGRGPEAFF. DNA for the CDR3: TGCAGTGCTAGAGGGCCGACAGGGAACGGCCGGGGGCCTGAAGCTTTCTTT.

As regards this clonotype: A junction end diverges from the germline sequence, so it may reflect a read error. V gene TRBV19 combines with J gene TRBJ1-2; the D is unclear. CDR1 and CDR2 (germline): LNHDA, SQIVND (reference sequence). The CDR3 totals 12 residues. CDR3 coding DNA: TGTGCCAGTAGTATAGAACGGGCTCGCTACGCCTTC. It is translated as CASSIERARYAF.

V gene TRBV4-1 combines with J gene TRBJ1-5; D gene ambiguous. The CDR3 covers 13 residues. V lost 2 bases and J lost 4, with 6 bases in between. Germline V gene lookup returns CDR1 MGHRA and CDR2 YSYEKL. The CDR3 is CASSQQDNQPQHF. DNA for the CDR3: TGCGCCAGCAGCCAACAAGATAATCAGCCCCAGCATTTT.

This clonotype was observed many times. The rearrangement joins TRBV29-1 to TRBJ2-7; 11 bases match TRBD2. The CDR3 loop spans 17 amino acids. Unmatched junction bases numbered 12, after V lost 5 bases and J lost 0 bases. Germline values: CDR1 SQVTM, CDR2 ANQGSEA. The DNA of the CDR3 is TGCAGCGTTAGCCCGCTAGCGGGAGGTGGGGACTCCTACGAGCAGTACTTC. It translates to CSVSPLAGGGDSYEQYF.

As for this clonotype: Since a much larger clone is just one base distant, this may be a read error. This sequence joins TRBV10-3 and TRBJ1-6; TRBD1 might be the D (5 bases). Trimming pared 6 bases from V and 5 bases from J, leaving 14 bases between. Germline V gene data show CDR1 as ENHRY and CDR2 as SYGVKD. There are 15 residues in the CDR3. The CDR3 nucleotides read TGTGCCATCAGCGTCCGGGGCGAAGATAATTCACCCCTCCACTTT. Translating gives CAISVRGEDNSPLHF.

The chain has TRBV6-6 and TRBJ1-1; D unresolved. The V and J ends lost 5 bases and 1 base respectively, with 14 bases between them. There are 15 residues in the CDR3. From germline, CDR1 is MNHNY and CDR2 SVGAGI (reference sequence). As DNA, the CDR3 is TGTGCCAGCAGTGAAATGGTAGGGCAGAACACTGAAGCTTTCTTT. It codes for CASSEMVGQNTEAFF.

This clonotype was counted at least ten times. This chain links TRBV6-5 with TRBJ1-2; 9 bases align to TRBD1. There are 14 residues in the CDR3. The V gene end was trimmed by 7 bases and the J gene end by 8 bases; junction bases not matched to a gene: 11. Germline V gives CDR1 MNHEY, CDR2 SVGAGI. The DNA of the CDR3 is TGTGCCAGCACTTCCTCGGGACAGGGAAGAGGCTACACCTTC. The encoded protein is CASTSSGQGRGYTF.

This clonotype was detected ten times or more. The V gene is TRBV15, the J gene TRBJ2-7, with 9 bases identical to TRBD1. After removal of 0 bases from V and 2 bases from J, the junction contained 5 bases not matched to a gene. Germline V gene sequence: CDR1 LNHNV, CDR2 YYDKDF (reference sequence). This CDR3 is built from 16 residues. The DNA for the CDR3 is TGTGCCACCAGCAGAGATCTCGGGACAGGGACCTACGAGCAGTACTTC. Amino acid sequence: CATSRDLGTGTYEQYF. Filled out from reference TRBV15 and TRBJ2-7, the complete variable domain reads DAMVIQNPRYQVTQFGKPVTLSCSQTLNHNVMYWYQQKSSQAPKLLFHYYDKDFNNEADTPDNFQSRRPNTSFCFLDIRSPGLGDTAMYLCATSRDLGTGTYEQYFGPGTRLTVT.

In its sample, this clonotype was seen many times. The CDR3 reads CASSIAPSPQHF. DNA for the CDR3: TGTGCCAGTAGTATAGCCCCCTCGCCCCAGCATTTT. This chain links TRBV19 with TRBJ1-5, with D unclear. V lost 1 base and J lost 9, with 7 bases in between. This CDR3 has 12 residues. In germline, CDR1 is LNHDA, CDR2 SQIVND (reference sequence).

This clonotype was counted ten times or more. This chain links TRBV20-1 with TRBJ1-5, with 10 nucleotides matching TRBD1. This CDR3 is 16 amino acids long. Losses at the gene ends were 6 bases for V and 4 bases for J; bases not matched to a gene: 12. From germline, CDR1 is DFQATT and CDR2 SNEGSKA (reference sequence). Written as DNA, the CDR3 is TGCAGTGCCCACGAAGGGACAGGGGTAGGGAATCAGCCCCAGCATTTT. It encodes CSAHEGTGVGNQPQHF.

This clonotype occurred once. The V and J genes are TRBV12-3 or TRBV12-4 and TRBJ1-1, with unresolved D. V lost 1 base and J 5 bases, leaving 14 bases between the germline ends. The length of the CDR3 is 15 residues. The CDR3 DNA sequence: TGTGCCAGCAGTTTAGGCCCGTGGATGGGAACTGAAGCTTTCTTT. It specifies CASSLGPWMGTEAFF.

This clonotype was detected many times. V usage is TRBV5-1 and J usage is TRBJ2-5; D unclear. The CDR3 has 13 residues. The germline CDR1 and CDR2 sequences are SGHRS and YFSETQ. With 4 bases removed from V and 2 bases from J, the gap between germline ends came to 9 bases. The CDR3 here is CASSLDRQETQYF. The CDR3 DNA follows: TGCGCCAGCAGCCTGGATCGACAAGAGACCCAGTACTTC.

V gene TRBV2 combines with J gene TRBJ2-2, with 12 nucleotides matching TRBD2. J was trimmed by 5 bases and V by 5 bases; bases with no gene match: 6. Germline-derived CDR1 and CDR2 are SNHLY and FYNNEI. The CDR3 spans 16 residues. The CDR3 here is CASSYLLAGGTGELFF. The CDR3, as DNA: TGTGCCAGCAGTTACTTACTAGCGGGAGGAACCGGGGAGCTGTTTTTT. Supplemented by reference TRBV2 and TRBJ2-2, the full variable domain reads EPEVTQTPSHQVTQMGQEVILRCVPISNHLYFYWYRQILGQKVEFLVSFYNNEISEKSEIFDDQFSVERPDGSNFTLKIRSTKLEDSAMYFCASSYLLAGGTGELFFGEGSRLTVL.

Many counts were recorded for this clonotype. CDR3: CASSEMGAGELFF. DNA of the CDR3: TGTGCCAGCAGTGAAATGGGGGCCGGGGAGCTGTTTTTT. The chain combines TRBV2 with TRBJ2-2; D tentatively reads TRBD1 or TRBD2 (5 bases each). The CDR3 length is 13 residues. V was clipped by 2 bases and J by 6 bases, with 7 bases between them. Germline CDR1 is SNHLY and CDR2 is FYNNEI. Combining the CDR3 with reference TRBV2 and TRBJ2-2 gives the whole variable domain EPEVTQTPSHQVTQMGQEVILRCVPISNHLYFYWYRQILGQKVEFLVSFYNNEISEKSEIFDDQFSVERPDGSNFTLKIRSTKLEDSAMYFCASSEMGAGELFFGEGSRLTVL.

This clonotype has just a few counts. The chain combines TRBV20-1 with TRBJ2-7; no firm D call. V was shortened by 6 bases and J by 6 bases, with 15 bases between the two germline ends. Germline CDR1 and CDR2: DFQATT and SNEGSKA (reference sequence). There are 12 residues in the CDR3. Here the CDR3 reads CSANLLSREQYF. Written as DNA, the CDR3 is TGCAGTGCAAATCTCTTGAGCCGCGAGCAGTACTTC.

In this sample, this clonotype turned up many times. The V and J genes are TRBV15 and TRBJ2-7, with D perhaps assigned TRBD1 or TRBD2 (5 bases each). Germline loops: CDR1 LNHNV, CDR2 YYDKDF (reference sequence). The V end lost 4 bases, the J end lost 3 bases, and 13 bases lay between the germline ends. The CDR3 contains 14 residues. DNA of the CDR3: TGTGCCACCAGCAAAGGGACGATGGGCTACGAGCAGTACTTC. Amino acids: CATSKGTMGYEQYF. Supplemented by reference TRBV15 and TRBJ2-7, the full variable domain reads DAMVIQNPRYQVTQFGKPVTLSCSQTLNHNVMYWYQQKSSQAPKLLFHYYDKDFNNEADTPDNFQSRRPNTSFCFLDIRSPGLGDTAMYLCATSKGTMGYEQYFGPGTRLTVT.

At least ten counts were recorded for this clonotype. The rearrangement uses TRBV29-1 and TRBJ2-7; no definite D call. CDR1 SQVTM and CDR2 ANQGSEA come from the germline V gene. The V end lost 0 bases, the J end lost 6 bases, and 18 bases lay between the germline ends. The CDR3 contains 15 residues. In nucleotides, the CDR3 is TGCAGCGTTGAAGAAATGGGGTCAGGACCCGCCGAGCAGTACTTC. Translating gives CSVEEMGSGPAEQYF.

There are many counts of this clonotype. The chain is built from TRBV2 and TRBJ1-3, with D tentatively TRBD1 (6 bases). This CDR3 comprises 15 residues. V lost 2 bases to trimming and J lost 2 bases, with 10 bases between them. The germline gives CDR1 SNHLY, CDR2 FYNNEI. The DNA for the CDR3 is TGTGCCAGCAGTGAACAGGGGAGGGCTGGAAACACCATATATTTT. Protein product: CASSEQGRAGNTIYF.